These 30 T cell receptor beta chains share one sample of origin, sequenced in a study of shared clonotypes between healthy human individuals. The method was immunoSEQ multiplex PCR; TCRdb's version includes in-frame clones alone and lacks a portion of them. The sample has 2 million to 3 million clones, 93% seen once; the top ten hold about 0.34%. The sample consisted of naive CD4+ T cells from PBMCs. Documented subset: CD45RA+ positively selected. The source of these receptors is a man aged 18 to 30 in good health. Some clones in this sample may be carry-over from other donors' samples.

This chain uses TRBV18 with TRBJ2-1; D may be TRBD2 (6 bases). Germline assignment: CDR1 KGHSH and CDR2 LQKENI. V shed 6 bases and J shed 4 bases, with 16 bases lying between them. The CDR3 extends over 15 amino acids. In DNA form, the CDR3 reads TGTGCCAGCTCGGCCGGGACTCACCATTACAATGAGCAGTTCTTC. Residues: CASSAGTHHYNEQFF.

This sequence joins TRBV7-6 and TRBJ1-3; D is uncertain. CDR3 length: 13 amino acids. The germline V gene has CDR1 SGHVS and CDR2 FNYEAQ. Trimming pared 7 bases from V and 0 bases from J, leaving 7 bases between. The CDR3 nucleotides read TGTGCCAGCACACTTAGCTCTGGAAACACCATATATTTT. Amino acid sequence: CASTLSSGNTIYF.

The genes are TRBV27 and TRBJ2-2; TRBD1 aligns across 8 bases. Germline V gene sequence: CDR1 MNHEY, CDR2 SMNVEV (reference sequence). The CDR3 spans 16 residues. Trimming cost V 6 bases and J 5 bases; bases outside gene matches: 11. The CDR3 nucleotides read TGTGCCAGCAGCCCCCTTCCCTACAGGGGGACCGGGGAGCTGTTTTTT. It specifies CASSPLPYRGTGELFF.

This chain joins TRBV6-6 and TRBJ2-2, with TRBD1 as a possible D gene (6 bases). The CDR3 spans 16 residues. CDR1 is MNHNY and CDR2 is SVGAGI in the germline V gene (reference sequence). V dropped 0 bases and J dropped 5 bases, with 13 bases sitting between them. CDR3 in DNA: TGTGCCAGCAGTTACTCTCACAGGGTTGGTACCGGGGAGCTGTTTTTT. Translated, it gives CASSYSHRVGTGELFF.

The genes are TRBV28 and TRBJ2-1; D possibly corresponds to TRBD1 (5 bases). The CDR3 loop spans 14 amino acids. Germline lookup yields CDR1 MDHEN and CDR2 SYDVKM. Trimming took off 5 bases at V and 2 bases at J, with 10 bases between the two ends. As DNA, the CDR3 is TGTGCCAGCAGTAGAAGACAGACCTACAATGAGCAGTTCTTC. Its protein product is CASSRRQTYNEQFF.

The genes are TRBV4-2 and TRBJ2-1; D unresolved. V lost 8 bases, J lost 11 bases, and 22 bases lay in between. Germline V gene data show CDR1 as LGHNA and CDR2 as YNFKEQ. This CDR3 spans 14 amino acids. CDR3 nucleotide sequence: TGTGCCAGCGGAACTCGGTCGGGCCCCAGGAAGCAGTTCTTC. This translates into CASGTRSGPRKQFF.

In DNA form, the CDR3 reads TGTGCCAGCAGTGACTCGGGGCGGGAGGAGAAAAGCGGGGAGCTGTTTTTT. Residues: CASSDSGREEKSGELFF. The V and J genes are TRBV6-4 and TRBJ2-2, with TRBD2 matching 8 bases. The CDR3 totals 17 residues. With V trimmed by 0 bases and J by 7 bases, 10 bases remained unmatched. Germline V gene sequence: CDR1 MRHNA, CDR2 SNTAGT.

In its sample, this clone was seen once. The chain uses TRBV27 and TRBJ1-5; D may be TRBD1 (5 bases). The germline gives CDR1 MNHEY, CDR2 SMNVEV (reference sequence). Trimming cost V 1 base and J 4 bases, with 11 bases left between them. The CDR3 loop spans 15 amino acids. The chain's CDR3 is CASSLFRQKNQPQHF. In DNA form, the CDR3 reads TGTGCCAGCAGTTTATTTAGACAGAAGAATCAGCCCCAGCATTTT.

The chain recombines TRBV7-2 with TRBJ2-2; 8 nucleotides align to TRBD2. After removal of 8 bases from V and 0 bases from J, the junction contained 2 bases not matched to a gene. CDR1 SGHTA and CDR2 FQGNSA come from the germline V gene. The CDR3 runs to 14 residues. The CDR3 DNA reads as TGTGCCAGCGGGCGGGAGGCGAACACCGGGGAGCTGTTTTTT. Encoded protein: CASGREANTGELFF.

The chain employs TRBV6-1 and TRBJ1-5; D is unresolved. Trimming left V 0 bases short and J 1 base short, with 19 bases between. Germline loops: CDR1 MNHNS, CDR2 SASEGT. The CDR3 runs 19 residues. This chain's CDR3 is CASSEAPRSRIASNQPQHF. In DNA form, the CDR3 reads TGTGCCAGCAGTGAAGCCCCAAGGTCGCGCATAGCGAGCAATCAGCCCCAGCATTTT.

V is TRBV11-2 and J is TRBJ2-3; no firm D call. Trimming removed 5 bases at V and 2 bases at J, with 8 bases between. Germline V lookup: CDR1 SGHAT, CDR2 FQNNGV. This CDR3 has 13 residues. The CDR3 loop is CASSRQITDTQYF. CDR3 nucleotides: TGTGCCAGCAGCCGCCAAATCACAGATACGCAGTATTTT.

The CDR3 here is CASNPRRTKWGAQYF. The CDR3 bases are TGTGCCAGCAATCCCCGGCGGACTAAGTGGGGGGCCCAGTACTTC. This chain connects TRBV6-5 to TRBJ2-5; the D gene is possibly TRBD2 (6 bases). Trimming stripped 7 bases from V and 9 bases from J, with 24 bases between. The CDR3 consists of 15 residues. CDR1 MNHEY and CDR2 SVGAGI come from the germline V gene.

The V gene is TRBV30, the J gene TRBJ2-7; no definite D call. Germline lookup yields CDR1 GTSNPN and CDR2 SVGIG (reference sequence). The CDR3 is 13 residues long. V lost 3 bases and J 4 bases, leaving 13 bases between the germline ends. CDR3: CAWRDLNSYEQYF. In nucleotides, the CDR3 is TGTGCCTGGAGGGATTTGAACTCTTACGAGCAGTACTTC.

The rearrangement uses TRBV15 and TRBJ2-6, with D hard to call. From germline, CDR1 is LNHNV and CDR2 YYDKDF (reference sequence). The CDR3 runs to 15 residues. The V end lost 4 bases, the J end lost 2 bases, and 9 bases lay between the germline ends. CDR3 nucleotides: TGTGCCACCAGCAACAAGTCCACTGGGGCCAACGTCCTGACTTTC. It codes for CATSNKSTGANVLTF.

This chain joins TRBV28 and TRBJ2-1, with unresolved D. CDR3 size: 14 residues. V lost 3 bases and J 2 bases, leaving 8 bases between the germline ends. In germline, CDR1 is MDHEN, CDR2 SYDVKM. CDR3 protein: CASSFGLAYNEQFF. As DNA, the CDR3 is TGTGCCAGCAGTTTTGGGCTAGCCTACAATGAGCAGTTCTTC.

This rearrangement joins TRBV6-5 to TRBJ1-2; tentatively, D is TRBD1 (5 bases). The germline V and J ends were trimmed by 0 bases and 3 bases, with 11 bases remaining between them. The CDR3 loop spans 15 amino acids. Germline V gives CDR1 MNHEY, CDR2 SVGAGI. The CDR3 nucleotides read TGTGCCAGCAGTTACTCCGGGGAGGGGTACTATGGCTACACCTTC. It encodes CASSYSGEGYYGYTF.

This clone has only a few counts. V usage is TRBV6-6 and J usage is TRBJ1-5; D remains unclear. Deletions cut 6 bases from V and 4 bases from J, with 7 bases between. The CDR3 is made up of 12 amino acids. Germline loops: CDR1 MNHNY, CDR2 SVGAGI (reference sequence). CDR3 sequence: CASSPLNQPQHF. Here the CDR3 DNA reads TGTGCCAGCAGCCCCCTGAATCAGCCCCAGCATTTT.

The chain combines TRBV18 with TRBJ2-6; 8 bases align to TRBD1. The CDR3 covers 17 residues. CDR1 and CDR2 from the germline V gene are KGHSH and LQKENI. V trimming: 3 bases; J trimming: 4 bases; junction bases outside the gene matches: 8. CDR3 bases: TGTGCCAGCTCACCCTCAGCCAGGGGGCGAGGGGCCAACGTCCTGACTTTC. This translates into CASSPSARGRGANVLTF.

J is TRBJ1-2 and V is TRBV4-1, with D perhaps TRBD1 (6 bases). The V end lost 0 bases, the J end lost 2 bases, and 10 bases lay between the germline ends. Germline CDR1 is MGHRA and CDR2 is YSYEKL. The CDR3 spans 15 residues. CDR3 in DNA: TGCGCCAGCAGCCAAGACAGGGGAAGGAACTATGGCTACACCTTC. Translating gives CASSQDRGRNYGYTF.

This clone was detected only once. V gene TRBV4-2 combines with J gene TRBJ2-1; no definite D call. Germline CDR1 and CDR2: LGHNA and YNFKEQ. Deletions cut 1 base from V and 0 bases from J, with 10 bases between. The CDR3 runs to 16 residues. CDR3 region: CASSQGATSSYNEQFF. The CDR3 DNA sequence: TGTGCCAGCAGCCAAGGTGCAACCAGCTCCTACAATGAGCAGTTCTTC.

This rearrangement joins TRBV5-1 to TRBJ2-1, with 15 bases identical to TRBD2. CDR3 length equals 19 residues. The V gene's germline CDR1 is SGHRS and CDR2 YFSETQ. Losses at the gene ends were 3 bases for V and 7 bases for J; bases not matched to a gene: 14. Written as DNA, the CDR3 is TGCGCCAGCAGCTCCCGGACTAGCGGGAGGGCCTTAGGTAAAAATGAGCAGTTCTTC. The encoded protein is CASSSRTSGRALGKNEQFF.

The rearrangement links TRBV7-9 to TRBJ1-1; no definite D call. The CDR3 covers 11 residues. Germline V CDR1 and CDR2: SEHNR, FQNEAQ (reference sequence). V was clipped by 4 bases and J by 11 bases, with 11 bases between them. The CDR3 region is CASSSAFLAFF. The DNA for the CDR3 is TGTGCCAGCAGCTCAGCCTTCTTGGCTTTCTTT.

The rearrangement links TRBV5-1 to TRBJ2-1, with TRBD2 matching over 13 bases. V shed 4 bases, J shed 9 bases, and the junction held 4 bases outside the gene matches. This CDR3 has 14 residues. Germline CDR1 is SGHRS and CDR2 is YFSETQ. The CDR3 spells CASSDGTSGTEQFF. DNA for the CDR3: TGCGCCAGCAGCGATGGGACTAGCGGGACTGAGCAGTTCTTC.

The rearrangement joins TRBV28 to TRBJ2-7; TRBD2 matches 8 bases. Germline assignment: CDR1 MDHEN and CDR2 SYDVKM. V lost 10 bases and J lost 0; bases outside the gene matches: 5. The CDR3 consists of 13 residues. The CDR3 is CAIGGAYSYEQYF. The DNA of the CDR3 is TGTGCCATCGGGGGGGCGTACTCCTACGAGCAGTACTTC.

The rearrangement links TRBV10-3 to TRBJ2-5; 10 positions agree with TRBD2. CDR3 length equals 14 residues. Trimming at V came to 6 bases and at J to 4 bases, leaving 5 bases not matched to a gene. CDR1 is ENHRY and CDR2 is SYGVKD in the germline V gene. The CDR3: CAISASGGLETQYF. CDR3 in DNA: TGTGCCATCAGCGCTAGCGGGGGATTAGAGACCCAGTACTTC.

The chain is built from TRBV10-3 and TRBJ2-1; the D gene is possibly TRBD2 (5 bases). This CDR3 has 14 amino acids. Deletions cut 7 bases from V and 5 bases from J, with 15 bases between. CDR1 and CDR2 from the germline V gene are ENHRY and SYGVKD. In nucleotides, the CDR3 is TGTGCCATCAAGGAGGAACGGGGAAACAATGAGCAGTTCTTC. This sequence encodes CAIKEERGNNEQFF.

The CDR3 region is CASSLGGQFRWETQYF. In DNA form, the CDR3 reads TGCGCCAGCAGCTTGGGGGGGCAGTTTCGTTGGGAGACCCAGTACTTC. The chain is built from TRBV5-1 and TRBJ2-5, with D tentatively TRBD1 (6 bases). Germline V gene lookup returns CDR1 SGHRS and CDR2 YFSETQ. The ends were cut back, 0 bases at V and 5 bases at J, with 17 bases in the middle. The CDR3 is 16 amino acids.

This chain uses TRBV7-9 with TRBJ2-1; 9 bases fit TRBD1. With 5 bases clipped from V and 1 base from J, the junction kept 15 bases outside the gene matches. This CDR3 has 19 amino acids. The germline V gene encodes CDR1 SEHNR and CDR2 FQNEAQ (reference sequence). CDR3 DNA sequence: TGTGCCAGCAGCCCCTTAGGATTAACGGGGACAGGGTCCTACAATGAGCAGTTCTTC. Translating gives CASSPLGLTGTGSYNEQFF. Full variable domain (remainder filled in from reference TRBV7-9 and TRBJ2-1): DTGVSQNPRHKITKRGQNVTFRCDPISEHNRLYWYRQTLGQGPEFLTYFQNEAQLEKSRLLSDRFSAERPKGSFSTLEIQRTEQGDSAMYLCASSPLGLTGTGSYNEQFFGPGTRLTVL.

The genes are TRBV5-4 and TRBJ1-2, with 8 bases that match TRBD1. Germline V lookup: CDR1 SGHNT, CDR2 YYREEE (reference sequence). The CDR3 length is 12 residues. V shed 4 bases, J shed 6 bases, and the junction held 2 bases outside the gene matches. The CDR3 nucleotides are TGTGCCAGCAGCCAGACAGGGGATGGCTACACCTTC. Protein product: CASSQTGDGYTF.

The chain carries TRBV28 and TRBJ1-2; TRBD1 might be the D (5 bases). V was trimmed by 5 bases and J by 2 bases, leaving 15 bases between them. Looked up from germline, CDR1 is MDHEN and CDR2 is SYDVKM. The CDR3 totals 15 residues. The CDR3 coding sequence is TGTGCCAGCAGTCCCTGGGGGGGGAACAACTATGGCTACACCTTC. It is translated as CASSPWGGNNYGYTF.